Below, 18 T cell receptor beta chains from the same sample are listed, as sequenced in a study of T cell repertoires in cytomegalovirus infection. TCRdb reprocessed the reads via MiXCR and lists one record per CDR3 protein. In the table there are 200,000 to 250,000 distinct CDR3 sequences, over 20% of which are singletons. The sample taken for sequencing was CD8+ T cells from PBMCs. These receptor sequences come from a human donor in good health (CMV status not recorded). Some clones in this sample may be carry-over from other donors' samples.

This clonotype was seen just once. CDR3 sequence reads: CASSFWTTTGGSNQPQHF. The CDR3 region has the DNA TGTGCCAGCAGCTTCTGGACGACAACAGGGGGTAGCAATCAGCCCCAGCATTTT. V gene TRBV7-4 combines with J gene TRBJ1-5; 8 bases line up with TRBD1. Per the germline V gene, CDR1 is SGHVT and CDR2 is SQSDAQ. The CDR3 spans 18 residues. The V and J ends lost 3 bases and 0 bases, in that order; junction bases with no gene match: 10.

This clonotype was counted only a few times. This chain links TRBV28 with TRBJ2-4; TRBD1 is a possible D gene (7 bases). The length of the CDR3 is 18 residues. CDR1 is MDHEN, CDR2 SYDVKM, per germline. V was cut by 2 bases and J by 0 bases, with 17 bases left in between. The CDR3 DNA is TGTGCCAGCAGTTTACCCCCGGGGGACAGTGTAGCCAAAAACATTCAGTACTTC. Translated, it gives CASSLPPGDSVAKNIQYF.

This clonotype has a count of ten or more. The gene calls are TRBV7-3 and TRBJ1-1, with D possibly TRBD1 on 6 matching bases. Trimming removed 1 base from V and 7 bases from J, with 10 bases in between. Germline CDR1 and CDR2: SGHTA and FQGTGA. The CDR3 has 13 amino acids. CDR3: CASSLIEGDEAFF. The CDR3 nucleotides read TGTGCCAGCAGCTTAATCGAGGGGGATGAAGCTTTCTTT.

The chain employs TRBV5-6 and TRBJ1-1, with 10 nucleotides matching TRBD1. The CDR3 sequence is 17 residues long. V lost 4 bases, J lost 7 bases, and 16 bases stayed unmatched. The germline gives CDR1 SGHDT, CDR2 YYEEEE. The CDR3 nucleotides read TGTGCCAGCAGCCCATTGACAGGGGGCGGCAATAGAGTTGAAGCTTTCTTT. Its translation is CASSPLTGGGNRVEAFF.

There are a few counts of this clonotype. For the CDR3, the DNA is TGTGCCAGCACTTGGGGGGTCGGATGGTCTTTGGAGACCCAGTACTTC. Protein: CASTWGVGWSLETQYF. The V and J genes are TRBV7-2 and TRBJ2-5; D possibly corresponds to TRBD2 (6 bases). The CDR3 has 16 amino acids. Trimming took off 7 bases at V and 5 bases at J, with 23 bases between the two ends. In germline, CDR1 is SGHTA, CDR2 FQGNSA.

There are a few counts of this clonotype. The chain joins TRBV30 to TRBJ1-1; D unclear. V lost 5 bases and J 1 base, leaving 8 bases between the germline ends. This CDR3 region has 12 residues. The germline V gene encodes CDR1 GTSNPN and CDR2 SVGIG (reference sequence). The CDR3 spells CAWWSENTEAFF. Here the CDR3 DNA reads TGTGCCTGGTGGTCAGAGAACACTGAAGCTTTCTTT.

The V and J genes are TRBV28 and TRBJ1-5; D remains unclear. From germline, CDR1 is MDHEN and CDR2 SYDVKM. CDR3 length equals 16 residues. Trimming cost V 6 bases and J 3 bases, with 18 bases left between them. The CDR3 coding sequence is TGTGCCAGCAGCCCCGATTCTGCACGGTCCAATCAGCCCCAGCATTTT. It codes for CASSPDSARSNQPQHF.

With respect to this clonotype: A clone one base away is much larger, so this may be a read error. This is likely a read error, given that the CDR3 carries no conserved phenylalanine or tryptophan at its end. The chain has TRBV7-2 and TRBJ1-1, with 10 nucleotides matching TRBD1. The germline gives CDR1 SGHTA, CDR2 FQGNSA. V was clipped by 1 base and J by 8 bases; unmatched bases: 1. The CDR3 is made up of 13 amino acids. DNA for the CDR3: TGTGCCAGCAGCTTAGTGACAGGGGGCGAAGCTTTCTAT. It translates to CASSLVTGGEAFY.

The V and J genes are TRBV7-9 and TRBJ1-5; 7 nucleotides agree with TRBD1. Germline V gene lookup returns CDR1 SEHNR and CDR2 FQNEAQ (reference sequence). V gave up 4 bases and J gave up 0 bases; unmatched junction bases: 9. The CDR3 runs to 17 residues. The CDR3 nucleotides are TGTGCCAGCAGCTCCTCTGGACAGGAGTATAGCAATCAGCCCCAGCATTTT. Its translation is CASSSSGQEYSNQPQHF.

For the CDR3, the DNA is TGTGCCAGCAGCACCGAGGGAAACTATGGCTACACCTTC. Translating gives CASSTEGNYGYTF. The V and J genes are TRBV7-9 and TRBJ1-2, with no clear D. V was pared by 5 bases and J by 2 bases, with 9 bases between. Germline loops: CDR1 SEHNR, CDR2 FQNEAQ (reference sequence). The CDR3 extends over 13 amino acids.

V and J are TRBV28 and TRBJ2-3, with TRBD2 identical over 7 bases. J lost 4 bases, V lost 2 bases, and 9 bases had no gene match. The CDR3 length is 16 residues. CDR1 MDHEN and CDR2 SYDVKM come from the germline V gene. The CDR3 loop is CASSLGLGQGADTQYF. The CDR3 DNA reads as TGTGCCAGCAGTTTAGGACTAGGACAAGGGGCAGATACGCAGTATTTT.

The table lists this clonotype with many counts. This rearrangement joins TRBV12-3 or TRBV12-4 to TRBJ2-1; D is ambiguous. Trimming pared 6 bases from V and 5 bases from J, leaving 8 bases between. The CDR3 runs 12 residues. CDR3 residues: CASSPMDNEQFF. The DNA of the CDR3 is TGTGCCAGCAGCCCCATGGACAATGAGCAGTTCTTC.

The gene calls are TRBV6-6 and TRBJ2-3, with D possibly being TRBD1 or TRBD2 (6 bases each). The V gene's germline CDR1 is MNHNY and CDR2 SVGAGI (reference sequence). The CDR3 is made up of 16 amino acids. The V end was cut by 1 base, the J end by 6 bases, with 17 bases between. The CDR3 bases are TGTGCCAGCAGTTACTACAGGGATTGGGGAGGTGATACGCAGTATTTT. This encodes CASSYYRDWGGDTQYF.

This chain joins TRBV28 and TRBJ1-2; no firm D call. This CDR3 has 13 residues. The V end lost 6 bases, the J end lost 9 bases, and 17 bases lay between the germline ends. Per germline, CDR1 MDHEN and CDR2 SYDVKM. CDR3 amino acids: CASSLELEVSYTF. Here the CDR3 DNA reads TGTGCCAGCAGCTTAGAACTAGAAGTGAGCTACACCTTC.

The gene calls are TRBV7-2 and TRBJ1-6; 8 bases map to TRBD1. Unmatched junction bases numbered 6, after V lost 5 bases and J lost 6 bases. The CDR3 runs 15 residues. Germline V gene sequence: CDR1 SGHTA, CDR2 FQGNSA. The CDR3 protein is CASSLRTGINSPLHF. DNA for the CDR3: TGTGCCAGCAGCCTCCGGACAGGGATTAATTCACCCCTCCACTTT.

This clonotype was counted between two and nine times. This chain links TRBV12-3 or TRBV12-4 with TRBJ2-1; D remains ambiguous. Trimming shortened V by 3 bases and J by 8 bases, and 5 bases separated the two germline ends. The CDR3 is made up of 11 amino acids. CDR3 loop: CASSFRYEQFF. DNA for the CDR3: TGTGCCAGCAGTTTTCGGTATGAGCAGTTCTTC.

This clonotype showed up just a few times. This chain uses TRBV11-2 with TRBJ1-1; D not certain. V lost 0 bases, J lost 0 bases, and 11 bases lay in between. Germline V gene data show CDR1 as SGHAT and CDR2 as FQNNGV. The CDR3 consists of 16 residues. The CDR3 DNA follows: TGTGCCAGCAGCTTAGATGGGTCAGGAATGAACACTGAAGCTTTCTTT. The encoded protein is CASSLDGSGMNTEAFF.

This clonotype was seen a single time. The chain carries TRBV2 and TRBJ1-2; a possible D gene is TRBD1 (6 bases). This CDR3 spans 14 amino acids. Trimming took 8 bases from V and 4 from J, leaving 17 bases between them. The germline CDR1 and CDR2 sequences are SNHLY and FYNNEI. The chain's CDR3 is CASSEGGGVYGYTF. Here the CDR3 DNA reads TGTGCCAGCTCCGAAGGGGGGGGTGTCTATGGCTACACCTTC.